These 3 T cell receptor beta chains share one sample of origin, sequenced in a study of T cells in Graves' hyperthyroidism and ophthalmopathy. Using RNA transcripts as the source, TCR beta CDR3 regions were amplified. The HTBI primer set drove a first-round RT-PCR of the TCR CDR3. TCRdb used MiXCR to reprocess the multiplex PCR reads, holding one entry per CDR3 protein. The sample shows hundreds of thousands of distinct CDR3 sequences, under 25% of them seen only once. The material sequenced was blood. The receptors stem from a man aged 30 to 39 with Graves' ophthalmopathy.

The sample holds many counts of this clonotype. The V gene is TRBV7-9, the J gene TRBJ2-5; 8 nucleotides agree with TRBD1. Trimming took 3 bases from V and 5 from J; bases not matched to a gene: 8. Germline V gene sequence: CDR1 SEHNR, CDR2 FQNEAQ (reference sequence). The CDR3 has 15 residues. CDR3: CASSFGQGGTETQYF. Here the CDR3 DNA reads TGTGCCAGCAGCTTCGGACAGGGTGGAACGGAGACCCAGTACTTC.

This clonotype was seen at least ten times. The rearrangement uses TRBV12-3 or TRBV12-4 and TRBJ2-2, with D possibly TRBD2 on 6 matching bases. This CDR3 comprises 17 residues. V dropped 6 bases and J dropped 8 bases, with 25 bases sitting between them. DNA of the CDR3: TGTGCCAGCAGCAAAAGCGATAGCGGAAGAGGGGCGGGGGAGCTGTTTTTT. This codes for CASSKSDSGRGAGELFF.

The table lists this clonotype with many counts. The CDR3 region has the DNA TGTGCCAGCTCACCAGGACGGACCTACAATGAGCAGTTCTTC. Protein sequence: CASSPGRTYNEQFF. This chain links TRBV18 with TRBJ2-1; no clear D gene. Germline CDR1 and CDR2: KGHSH and LQKENI. The CDR3 is 14 amino acids. V lost 2 bases to trimming and J lost 2 bases, with 7 bases between them.